Presented here are 15 T cell receptor beta chains from one specimen sequenced in a study of blood T cell repertoires in COVID-19. Here immunoSEQ multiplex PCR was the method, and the copy in TCRdb shows in-frame clones only, minus some. The sample has 200,000 to 250,000 clones, about 90% seen once. Sample: PBMCs or T cells enriched from blood (not recorded which). These receptors all stem from a woman in her thirties with acute COVID-19.

The chain links TRBV7-3 to TRBJ2-7; TRBD2 matches at 11 bases. This CDR3 region has 16 residues. Germline-derived CDR1 and CDR2 are SGHTA and FQGTGA. J gave up 5 bases and V 1 base, and 7 bases lay outside the gene matches. DNA for the CDR3: TGTGCCAGCAGCTTAATGACGACTAGCGGGATCGACGAGCAGTACTTC. Amino acid sequence: CASSLMTTSGIDEQYF. The full variable domain, with the rest looked up from reference TRBV7-3 and TRBJ2-7, is GAGVSQTPSNKVTEKGKYVELRCDPISGHTALYWYRQSLGQGPEFLIYFQGTGAADDSGLPNDRFFAVRPEGSVSTLKIQRTERGDSAVYLCASSLMTTSGIDEQYFGPGTRLTVT.

This sequence joins TRBV7-6 and TRBJ2-7; the match to TRBD1 covers 7 bases. CDR3 length: 13 amino acids. V lost 1 base, J lost 4 bases, and 1 base stayed unmatched. Germline loops: CDR1 SGHVS, CDR2 FNYEAQ. The CDR3, as DNA: TGTGCCAGCAGCTTAGAACAGGGGTACGAGCAGTACTTC. It yields the protein CASSLEQGYEQYF.

The chain joins TRBV9 to TRBJ2-3, with TRBD1 identical over 7 bases. CDR1 and CDR2 (germline): SGDLS, YYNGEE. The length of the CDR3 is 16 residues. Losses at the gene ends were 4 bases for V and 2 bases for J; bases not matched to a gene: 10. The CDR3 nucleotides are TGTGCCAGCAGCCCCAGAGGGGGACAGTACACAGATACGCAGTATTTT. Translation: CASSPRGGQYTDTQYF.

J is TRBJ2-2 and V is TRBV10-3, with 12 bases aligning to TRBD2. CDR3 length: 19 residues. V lost 5 bases, J lost 5 bases, and 15 bases stayed unmatched. Per germline, CDR1 ENHRY and CDR2 SYGVKD. CDR3 DNA: TGTGCCATCAGTAACCCGACTAGCGGGGGAACCTTAGGAACCGGGGAGCTGTTTTTT. Protein product: CAISNPTSGGTLGTGELFF.

V and J are TRBV7-9 and TRBJ1-1; TRBD1 aligns across 7 bases. The CDR3 is 13 residues long. V dropped 4 bases and J dropped 4; count of bases not matched to a gene: 3. CDR1 and CDR2 from the germline V gene are SEHNR and FQNEAQ (reference sequence). CDR3 residues: CASSYGQATEAFF. The CDR3 coding sequence is TGTGCCAGCAGCTACGGACAGGCCACTGAAGCTTTCTTT.

The chain uses TRBV7-9 and TRBJ2-2, with D unclear. From germline, CDR1 is SEHNR and CDR2 FQNEAQ (reference sequence). Trimming shortened V by 6 bases and J by 6 bases, and 11 bases separated the two germline ends. This CDR3 is 13 amino acids long. CDR3 sequence: CASSSTGAGELFF. For the CDR3, the DNA is TGTGCCAGCAGTTCTACGGGTGCCGGGGAGCTGTTTTTT.

J is TRBJ2-3 and V is TRBV5-8, with D possibly being TRBD1 (5 bases). Per the germline V gene, CDR1 is SGHTS and CDR2 is YDEGEE. The CDR3 runs 14 residues. Deletions cut 0 bases from V and 0 bases from J, with 5 bases between. The CDR3 DNA reads TGTGCCAGCAGCTTGGGACAGAGCACAGATACGCAGTATTTT. Amino acid sequence: CASSLGQSTDTQYF.

The chain carries TRBV11-1 and TRBJ2-1, with 7 bases lining up with TRBD2. The trim removed 0 bases at V and 4 bases at J, leaving 9 bases unmatched. This CDR3 has 17 residues. Germline V gene sequence: CDR1 SGHAT, CDR2 FQDESV (reference sequence). CDR3 nucleotides: TGTGCCAGCAGCTTAGCAGAGAGCGGGGCGGGTTACAATGAGCAGTTCTTC. Its protein product is CASSLAESGAGYNEQFF.

This chain connects TRBV28 to TRBJ2-1; tentatively, D is TRBD2 (6 bases). The germline V and J ends were trimmed by 2 bases and 4 bases, with 9 bases remaining between them. Per the germline V gene, CDR1 is MDHEN and CDR2 is SYDVKM. The CDR3 has 14 amino acids. The CDR3 coding sequence is TGTGCCAGCAGTTTACGGGCGGGATACAATGAGCAGTTCTTC. Translation: CASSLRAGYNEQFF.

This sequence joins TRBV12-2 and TRBJ1-4. TRBV12-2 represents a pseudogene. The CDR3 contains 15 residues. This CDR3 is CASRFGGEFGEKLFF. The CDR3 DNA reads as TGTGCAAGTCGCTTTGGCGGGGAATTTGGAGAAAAACTGTTTTTT.

V gene TRBV5-1 combines with J gene TRBJ2-7; no clear D. This CDR3 is built from 13 residues. Germline V gives CDR1 SGHRS, CDR2 YFSETQ. Trimming removed 1 base at V and 2 bases at J, with 7 bases between. DNA for the CDR3: TGCGCCAGCAGCTTGACATCCACCTACGAGCAGTACTTC. Protein product: CASSLTSTYEQYF.

The chain combines TRBV15 with TRBJ1-3; D gene unclear. Germline assignment: CDR1 LNHNV and CDR2 YYDKDF (reference sequence). CDR3 length: 16 amino acids. Trimming cost V 3 bases and J 0 bases, with 12 bases left between them. In DNA, the CDR3 is TGTGCCACCAGCAGGGGAGATACCAGCTCTGGAAACACCATATATTTT. This sequence encodes CATSRGDTSSGNTIYF.

The count of this clone is one. The chain is built from TRBV19 and TRBJ2-7, with TRBD1 matching 7 bases. V shed 8 bases, J shed 6 bases, and the junction held 19 bases outside the gene matches. Germline V gives CDR1 LNHDA, CDR2 SQIVND (reference sequence). CDR3 length: 16 residues. The CDR3 nucleotides are TGTGCCAGTGGATATACAGGGGCCCCCGGTTTTGGCGAGCAGTACTTC. Encoded protein: CASGYTGAPGFGEQYF.

This clone was observed once. The V call is TRBV6-5, the J call TRBJ1-4, with D unclear. CDR3 length: 15 amino acids. Germline values: CDR1 MNHEY, CDR2 SVGAGI. V was cut by 5 bases and J by 5 bases, with 15 bases left in between. In nucleotides, the CDR3 is TGTGCCAGCAGTCGAGTTCACCCGATAAATGAAAAACTGTTTTTT. Translating it yields CASSRVHPINEKLFF.

The rearrangement joins TRBV7-2 to TRBJ1-1; D gene ambiguous. CDR3 length: 12 residues. V lost 5 bases, J lost 8 bases, and 12 bases lay in between. Germline lookup yields CDR1 SGHTA and CDR2 FQGNSA. CDR3 coding DNA: TGTGCCAGCAGCACGTACAGCTTAGAAGCTTTCTTT. This codes for CASSTYSLEAFF. Filled out from reference TRBV7-2 and TRBJ1-1, the complete variable domain reads GAGVSQSPSNKVTEKGKDVELRCDPISGHTALYWYRQSLGQGLEFLIYFQGNSAPDKSGLPSDRFSAERTGGSVSTLTIQRTQQEDSAVYLCASSTYSLEAFFGQGTRLTVV.